The 4 T cell receptor beta chains listed next were all sequenced from one sample in a study of blood T cell repertoires in COVID-19. TCRdb's copy holds only in-frame clones and misses some; the assay was immunoSEQ multiplex PCR. This sample yields some 150,000 clones, of which 70% to 90% are seen a single time; roughly 2.6% belongs to the top ten. The sequenced sample was peripheral blood. The receptor set was obtained from a human donor with acute or convalescent COVID-19. The donor label of this sample is uncertain.

V is TRBV3-1 (or the pseudogene TRBV3-2) and J is TRBJ1-2; perhaps TRBD1 as D (5 bases). Looked up from germline, CDR1 is LGHDT and CDR2 is YNNKEL (reference sequence). The ends were cut back, 0 bases at V and 4 bases at J, with 9 bases in the middle. This CDR3 is built from 14 residues. The CDR3 loop reads CASSQETVAYGYTF. CDR3 nucleotides: TGTGCCAGCAGCCAAGAGACAGTGGCCTATGGCTACACCTTC.

This clone was counted a single time. CDR3 DNA: TGTGCCAGTAGTATAATCCTACGGGATTCCAGGGGCTACACCTTC. It codes for CASSIILRDSRGYTF. V is TRBV19 and J is TRBJ1-2, with D unresolved. CDR1 LNHDA and CDR2 SQIVND come from the germline V gene (reference sequence). The CDR3 spans 15 residues. Trimming removed 2 bases at V and 8 bases at J, with 18 bases between.

The chain is built from TRBV18 and TRBJ2-5, with TRBD2 matching over 10 bases. Germline assignment: CDR1 KGHSH and CDR2 LQKENI. The CDR3 covers 18 residues. The ends lost 2 bases at V and 4 bases at J; junction bases unmatched: 13. The CDR3: CASSPIVASGSPGETQYF. The CDR3 DNA is TGTGCCAGCTCACCAATCGTCGCTAGCGGGAGTCCAGGAGAGACCCAGTACTTC.

The CDR3 spells CASSWRQARELFF. CDR3 DNA: TGTGCCAGCAGTTGGAGACAGGCCCGGGAGCTGTTTTTT. The chain has TRBV6-2 or TRBV6-3 and TRBJ2-2, with D perhaps matching TRBD1 (6 bases). Trimming took 4 bases from V and 9 from J, leaving 12 bases between them. The germline gives CDR1 MNHEY, CDR2 SVGEGT. The CDR3 runs to 13 residues.